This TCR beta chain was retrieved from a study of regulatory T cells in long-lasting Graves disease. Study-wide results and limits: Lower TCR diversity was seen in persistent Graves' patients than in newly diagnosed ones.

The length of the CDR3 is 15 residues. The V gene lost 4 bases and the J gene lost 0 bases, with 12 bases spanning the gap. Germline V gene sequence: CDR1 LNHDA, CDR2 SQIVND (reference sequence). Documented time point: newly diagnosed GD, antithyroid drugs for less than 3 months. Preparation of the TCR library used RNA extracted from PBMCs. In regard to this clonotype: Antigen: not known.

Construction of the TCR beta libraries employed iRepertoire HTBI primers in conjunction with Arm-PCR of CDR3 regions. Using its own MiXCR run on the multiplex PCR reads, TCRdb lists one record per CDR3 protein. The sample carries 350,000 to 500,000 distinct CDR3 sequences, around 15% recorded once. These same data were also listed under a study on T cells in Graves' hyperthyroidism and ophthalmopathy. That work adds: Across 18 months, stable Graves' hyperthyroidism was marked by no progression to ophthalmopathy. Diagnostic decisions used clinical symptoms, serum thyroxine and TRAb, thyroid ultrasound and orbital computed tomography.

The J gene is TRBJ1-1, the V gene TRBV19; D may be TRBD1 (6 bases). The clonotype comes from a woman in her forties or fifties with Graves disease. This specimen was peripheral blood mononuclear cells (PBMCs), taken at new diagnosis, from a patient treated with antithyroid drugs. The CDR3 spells CASSSLDSLNTEAFF. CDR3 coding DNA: TGTGCCAGTAGTAGCCTGGACAGTCTGAACACTGAAGCTTTCTTT.